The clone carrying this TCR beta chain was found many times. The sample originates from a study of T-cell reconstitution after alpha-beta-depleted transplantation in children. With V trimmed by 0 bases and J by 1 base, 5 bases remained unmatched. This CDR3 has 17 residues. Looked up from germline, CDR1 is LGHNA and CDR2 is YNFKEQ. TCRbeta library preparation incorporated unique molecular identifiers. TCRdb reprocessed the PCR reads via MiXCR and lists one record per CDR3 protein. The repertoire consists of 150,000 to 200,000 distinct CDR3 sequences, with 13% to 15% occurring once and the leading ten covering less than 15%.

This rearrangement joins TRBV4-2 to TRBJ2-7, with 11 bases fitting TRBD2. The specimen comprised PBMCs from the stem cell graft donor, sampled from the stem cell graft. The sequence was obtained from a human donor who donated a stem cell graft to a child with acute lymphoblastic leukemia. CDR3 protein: CASSQEITSGGSYEQYF. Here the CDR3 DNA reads TGTGCCAGCAGCCAAGAAATAACTAGCGGGGGATCCTACGAGCAGTACTTC.